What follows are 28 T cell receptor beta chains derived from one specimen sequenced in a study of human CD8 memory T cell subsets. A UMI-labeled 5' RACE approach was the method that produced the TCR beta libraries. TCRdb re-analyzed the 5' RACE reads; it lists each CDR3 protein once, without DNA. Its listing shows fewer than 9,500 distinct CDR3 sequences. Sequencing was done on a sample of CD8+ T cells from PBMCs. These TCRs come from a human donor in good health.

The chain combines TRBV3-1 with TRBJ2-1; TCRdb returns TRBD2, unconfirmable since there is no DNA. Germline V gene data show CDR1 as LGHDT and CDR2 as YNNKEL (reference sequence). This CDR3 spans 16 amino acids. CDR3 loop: CASSQVHGGASNEQFF.

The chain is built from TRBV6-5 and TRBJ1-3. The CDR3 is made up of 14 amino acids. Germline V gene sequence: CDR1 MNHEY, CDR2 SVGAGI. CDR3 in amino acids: CASKPQGSGNTIYF.

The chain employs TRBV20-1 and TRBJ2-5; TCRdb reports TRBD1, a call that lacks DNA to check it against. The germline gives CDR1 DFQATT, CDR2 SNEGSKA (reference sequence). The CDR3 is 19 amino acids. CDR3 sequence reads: CSARDFLDRDRVYQETQYF.

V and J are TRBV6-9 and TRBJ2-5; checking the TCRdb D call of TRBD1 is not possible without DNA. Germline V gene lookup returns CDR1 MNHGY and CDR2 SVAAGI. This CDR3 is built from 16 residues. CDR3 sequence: CASSYLRGLSGETQYF.

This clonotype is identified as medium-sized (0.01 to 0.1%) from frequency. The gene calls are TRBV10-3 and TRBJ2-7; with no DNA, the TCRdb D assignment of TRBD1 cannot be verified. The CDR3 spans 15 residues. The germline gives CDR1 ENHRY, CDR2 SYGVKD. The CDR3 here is CATRPTGTASYEQYF.

CDR3 sequence reads: CASSFFLAGGPDTGELFF. This chain joins TRBV7-8 and TRBJ2-2; TCRdb indicates TRBD2, and absent DNA this call remains unverified. The CDR3 consists of 18 residues. CDR1 SGHVS and CDR2 FQNEAQ come from the germline V gene.

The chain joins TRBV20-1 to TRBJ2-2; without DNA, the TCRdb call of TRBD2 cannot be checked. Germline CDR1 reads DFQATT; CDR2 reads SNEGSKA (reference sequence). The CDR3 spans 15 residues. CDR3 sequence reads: CSARAGTRDTGELFF.

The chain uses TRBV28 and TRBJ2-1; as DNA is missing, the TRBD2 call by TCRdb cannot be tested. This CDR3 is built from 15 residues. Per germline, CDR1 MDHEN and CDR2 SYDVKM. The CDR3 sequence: CASFGLAEIYNEQFF.

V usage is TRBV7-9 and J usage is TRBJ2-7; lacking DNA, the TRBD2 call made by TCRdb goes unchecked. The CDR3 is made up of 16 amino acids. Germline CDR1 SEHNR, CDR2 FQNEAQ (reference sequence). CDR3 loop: CASSSWKLAGSYEQYF.

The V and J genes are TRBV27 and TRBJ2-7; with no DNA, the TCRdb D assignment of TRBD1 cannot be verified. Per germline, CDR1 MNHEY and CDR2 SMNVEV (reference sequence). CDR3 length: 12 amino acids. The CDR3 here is CASRQGAHEQYF.

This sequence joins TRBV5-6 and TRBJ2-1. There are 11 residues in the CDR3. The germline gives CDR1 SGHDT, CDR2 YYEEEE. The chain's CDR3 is CASSHSYEQFF.

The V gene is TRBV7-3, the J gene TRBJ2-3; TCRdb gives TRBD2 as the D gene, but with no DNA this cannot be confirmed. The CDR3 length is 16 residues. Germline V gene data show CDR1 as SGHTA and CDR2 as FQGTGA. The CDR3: CASSSGLAGSTDTQYF.

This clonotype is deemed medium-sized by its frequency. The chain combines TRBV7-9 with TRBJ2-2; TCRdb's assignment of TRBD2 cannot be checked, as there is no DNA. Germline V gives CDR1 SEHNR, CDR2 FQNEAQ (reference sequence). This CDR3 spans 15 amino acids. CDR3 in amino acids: CASSPRDFNTGELFF.

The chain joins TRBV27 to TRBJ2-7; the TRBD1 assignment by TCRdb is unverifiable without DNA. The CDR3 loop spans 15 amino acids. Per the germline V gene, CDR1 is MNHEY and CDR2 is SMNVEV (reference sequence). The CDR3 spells CASSSQGAGTYEQYF.

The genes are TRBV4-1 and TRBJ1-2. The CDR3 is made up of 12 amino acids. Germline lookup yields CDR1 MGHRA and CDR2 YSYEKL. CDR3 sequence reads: CASSQRGSGYTF.

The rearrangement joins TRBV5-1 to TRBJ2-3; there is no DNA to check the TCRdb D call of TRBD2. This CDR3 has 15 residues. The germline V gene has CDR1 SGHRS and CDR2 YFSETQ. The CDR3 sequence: CASSLAGEETDTQYF.

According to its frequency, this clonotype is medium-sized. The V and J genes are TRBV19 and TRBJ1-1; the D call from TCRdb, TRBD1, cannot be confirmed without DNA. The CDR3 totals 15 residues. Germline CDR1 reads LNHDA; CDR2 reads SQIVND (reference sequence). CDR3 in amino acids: CASSIFPGTAPEAFF.

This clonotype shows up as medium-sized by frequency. The CDR3 here is CSVDRDRDNYGYTF. The chain has TRBV29-1 and TRBJ1-2; TCRdb indicates TRBD1, and absent DNA this call remains unverified. The CDR3 loop spans 14 amino acids. Germline V lookup: CDR1 SQVTM, CDR2 ANQGSEA.

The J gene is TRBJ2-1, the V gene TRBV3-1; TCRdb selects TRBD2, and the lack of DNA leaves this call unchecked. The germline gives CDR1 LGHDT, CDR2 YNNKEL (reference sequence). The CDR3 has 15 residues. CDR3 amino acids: CASSQDLDPANEQFF.

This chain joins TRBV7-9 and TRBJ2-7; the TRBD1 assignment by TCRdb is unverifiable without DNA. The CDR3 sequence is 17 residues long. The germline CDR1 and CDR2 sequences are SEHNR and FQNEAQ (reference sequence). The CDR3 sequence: CASSLISSGTGGGEQYF.

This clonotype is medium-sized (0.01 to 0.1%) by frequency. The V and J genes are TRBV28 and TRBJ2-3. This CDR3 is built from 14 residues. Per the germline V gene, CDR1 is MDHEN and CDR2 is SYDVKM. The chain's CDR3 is CASSFLSGTDTQYF.

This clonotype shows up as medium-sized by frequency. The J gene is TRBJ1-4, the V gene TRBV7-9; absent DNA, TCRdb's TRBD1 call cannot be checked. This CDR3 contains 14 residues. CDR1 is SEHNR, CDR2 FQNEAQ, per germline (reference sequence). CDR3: CASSPGRSNEKLFF.

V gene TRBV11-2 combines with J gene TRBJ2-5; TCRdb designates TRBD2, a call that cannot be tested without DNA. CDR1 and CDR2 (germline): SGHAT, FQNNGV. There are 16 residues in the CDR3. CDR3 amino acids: CASSLEGGLASETQYF.

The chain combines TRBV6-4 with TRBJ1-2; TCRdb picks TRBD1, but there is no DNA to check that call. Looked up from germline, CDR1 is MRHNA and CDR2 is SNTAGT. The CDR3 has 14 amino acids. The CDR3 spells CASSDGTGGYGYTF.

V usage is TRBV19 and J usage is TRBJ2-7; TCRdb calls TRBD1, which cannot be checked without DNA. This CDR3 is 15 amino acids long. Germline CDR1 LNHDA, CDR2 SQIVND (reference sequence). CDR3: CASSISGTGSGEQYF.

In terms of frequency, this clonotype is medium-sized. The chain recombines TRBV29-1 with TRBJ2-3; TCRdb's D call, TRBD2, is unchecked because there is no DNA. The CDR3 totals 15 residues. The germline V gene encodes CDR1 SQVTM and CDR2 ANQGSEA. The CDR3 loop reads CSVEGAGGGGDTQYF.

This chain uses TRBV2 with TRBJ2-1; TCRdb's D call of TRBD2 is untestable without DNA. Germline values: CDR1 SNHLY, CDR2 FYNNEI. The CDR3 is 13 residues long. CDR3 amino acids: CASKVGGYNEQFF.

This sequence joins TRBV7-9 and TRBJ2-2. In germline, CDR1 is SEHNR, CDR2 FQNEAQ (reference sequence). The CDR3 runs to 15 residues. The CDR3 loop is CASSSKDVVTGELFF.